This T cell receptor beta chain was identified during a study of regulatory T cells in long-lasting Graves disease. The time point was: newly diagnosed GD, antithyroid drugs for less than 3 months. After RNA was extracted from PBMCs, the TCR library was made from it. This clonotype came up many times. Trimming at V came to 10 bases and at J to 6 bases, leaving 12 bases not matched to a gene. CDR1 MDHEN and CDR2 SYDVKM come from the germline V gene. This CDR3 has 14 residues. Arm-PCR of CDR3 regions with iRepertoire HTBI primers generated TCR beta libraries. TCRdb re-called the multiplex PCR reads with MiXCR, one entry per CDR3 protein. Of some 500,000 distinct CDR3 sequences in the sample, 16% were seen once. The same specimen was also included in a second study, on T cells in Graves' hyperthyroidism and ophthalmopathy.

The sample consisted of peripheral blood mononuclear cells (PBMCs), taken at new diagnosis, from a patient treated with antithyroid drugs. The chain is built from TRBV28 and TRBJ1-1; 9 bases align to TRBD1. The sequence came from a woman aged 40-60 years with Graves disease. CDR3 sequence reads: CATDRDRADAEAFF. CDR3 bases: TGTGCCACGGACCGGGACAGGGCTGACGCTGAAGCTTTCTTT.